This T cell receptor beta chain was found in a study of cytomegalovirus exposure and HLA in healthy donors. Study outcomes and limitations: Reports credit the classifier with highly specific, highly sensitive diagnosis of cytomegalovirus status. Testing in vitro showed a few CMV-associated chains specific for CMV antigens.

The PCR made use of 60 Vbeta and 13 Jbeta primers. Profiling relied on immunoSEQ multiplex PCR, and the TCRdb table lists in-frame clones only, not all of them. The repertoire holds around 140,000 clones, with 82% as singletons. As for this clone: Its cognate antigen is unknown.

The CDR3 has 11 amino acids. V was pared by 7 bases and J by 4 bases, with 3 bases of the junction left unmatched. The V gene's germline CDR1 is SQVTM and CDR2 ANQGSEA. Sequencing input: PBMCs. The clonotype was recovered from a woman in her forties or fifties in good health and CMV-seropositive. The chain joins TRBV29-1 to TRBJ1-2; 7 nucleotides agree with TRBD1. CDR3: CSGQGSYGYTF. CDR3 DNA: TGCAGCGGACAGGGTTCCTATGGCTACACCTTC.